These T cell receptor beta chains were read from a single sample in a study of lymphopenia after photon versus proton radiotherapy. Using immunoSEQ multiplex PCR, the repertoire was profiled, and TCRdb retains in-frame clones only, with some absent. The sample records 55,000 to 70,000 clones, around 87% being singletons. The source material was peripheral blood, sampled from a patient treated with proton-based radiotherapy. All receptors derive from a man older than 75 with esophageal cancer. Each CDR3 is given with its conserved first and last residue. D genes are given only for firm matches.

j_gene	v_gene	d_gene	CDR3nt	CDR3aa
TRBJ2-2	TRBV19	TRBD2	TGTGCCAGTAGTATCTCGCTAGCGGGACCGAACACCGGGGAGCTGTTTTTT	CASSISLAGPNTGELFF
TRBJ1-4	TRBV5-5	.	TGTGCCAGCAGCTCAACCCCGTACAGAGCAACTAATGAAAAACTGTTTTTT	CASSSTPYRATNEKLFF
TRBJ2-1	TRBV20-1	.	TGCAGTGCCTTCCTGGACAATGAGCAGTTCTTC	CSAFLDNEQFF
TRBJ2-7	TRBV19	.	TGTGCCAGTAGTACCGTGGGATACTCCTACGAGCAGTACTTC	CASSTVGYSYEQYF
TRBJ2-7	TRBV13	.	TGTGCCAGCAGCATTTACATGGGGCGTGAGCAGTACTTC	CASSIYMGREQYF
TRBJ2-7	TRBV27	TRBD2	TGTGCCAGCAGTTTATTAGGCGGGGGGGCATCCGAGCAGTACTTC	CASSLLGGGASEQYF
TRBJ1-1	TRBV11-2	.	TGTGCCAGCAGCTTAGAATGGACGGGGTCGATAGAAGCTTTCTTT	CASSLEWTGSIEAFF
TRBJ2-1	TRBV29-1	TRBD1	TGCAGCGTTGCGACTGGGACAGCTTACAATGAGCAGTTCTTC	CSVATGTAYNEQFF
TRBJ2-7	TRBV7-2	TRBD2	TGTGCCAGCAGCTTCGGAGCTAGCGGAACCTACGAGCAGTACTTC	CASSFGASGTYEQYF
TRBJ2-3	TRBV7-2	TRBD2	TGTGCCAGCACCTATGGGGGGGAAAACACAGATACGCAGTATTTT	CASTYGGENTDTQYF
TRBJ1-2	TRBV4-2	.	TGTGCCAGCAGCCAAGACGCATTTCTCTATGGCTACACCTTC	CASSQDAFLYGYTF
TRBJ2-5	TRBV7-2	TRBD2	TGTGCCAGCAGCTTTGGGCTAGCGGTGGAGACCCAGTACTTC	CASSFGLAVETQYF
TRBJ1-2	TRBV5-8	.	TGTGCCAGCAGCTTCGGCAGTACTGCTGACTATGGCTACACCTTC	CASSFGSTADYGYTF
TRBJ2-7	TRBV2	.	TGTGCCAGCAGTGAGCTGTGGGGGACCTACGAGCAGTACTTC	CASSELWGTYEQYF
TRBJ1-2	TRBV7-2	.	TGTGCCAGCAGCTTGGACAGAGCTAACTATGGCTACACCTTC	CASSLDRANYGYTF
TRBJ2-2	TRBV6-6	.	TGTGCCAGCACCCCTCTACAACAAGCCGGGGAGCTGTTTTTT	CASTPLQQAGELFF
TRBJ2-5	TRBV15	.	TGTGCCACCAGCAGAGAGCCCCGAGAGACCCAGTACTTC	CATSREPRETQYF
TRBJ2-7	TRBV4-3	TRBD2	TGCGCCAGCAGCCAAGATATAATGCTAGCGGGGGGATATGGGCAGTACTTC	CASSQDIMLAGGYGQYF
TRBJ2-7	TRBV11-1	.	TGTGCCAGCAGCGCCACAGGGTTAGGGGTCTACGAGCAGTACTTC	CASSATGLGVYEQYF